This T cell receptor beta chain stems from a study of blood T cell repertoires in COVID-19. Study information: From T cells, B-cell-depleted T cells, or PBMCs came the material, which was cDNA or gDNA.

The CDR3 runs to 13 residues. V lost 7 bases and J lost 0, with 9 bases in between. Germline V gene sequence: CDR1 SNHLY, CDR2 FYNNEI. As originally analysed: Reference gene primers were amplified, and this amplification served to estimate nucleated cell counts. This table comes from immunoSEQ multiplex PCR, and its TCRdb copy is limited to in-frame clones, with some not included. The V and J calls and clone size are taken from that table; D and trimming were inferred from the DNA. The table records 100,000 to 150,000 clones, 70% to 75% of them present only once. This clonotype was sampled from a man aged 60 to 75 with acute or convalescent COVID-19. Specimen: peripheral blood. The chain recombines TRBV2 with TRBJ1-2, with D perhaps matching TRBD1 (5 bases). The CDR3 coding sequence is TGTGCCAGCACTCAGGGATCTAACTATGGCTACACCTTC. Translation: CASTQGSNYGYTF.